Each of the 27 T cell receptor beta chains below was sequenced from the same sample in a study of T cells in Graves' hyperthyroidism and ophthalmopathy. The source material, RNA transcripts, was used to amplify TCR beta CDR3 regions. TCR CDR3 underwent first-round RT-PCR with the HTBI primer set. TCRdb passed the multiplex PCR reads through MiXCR, listing each CDR3 protein once. The sample has approximately 400,000 distinct CDR3 sequences; roughly an eighth are singletons. Specimen: blood. These receptors all come from a man aged 50 to 59 with Graves' ophthalmopathy.

This clonotype appeared many times. The CDR3 DNA reads TGTGCCAGCAGCTTGGAGGGCGGGGGAAGTGGGTCAGATACGCAGTATTTT. Translation gives CASSLEGGGSGSDTQYF. This chain uses TRBV5-5 with TRBJ2-3; TRBD2 aligns across 7 bases. V dropped 0 bases and J dropped 4; count of bases not matched to a gene: 11. The germline V gene has CDR1 SGHKS and CDR2 YYEKEE (reference sequence). This CDR3 spans 17 amino acids.

At least ten counts were recorded for this clonotype. The CDR3 sequence is CASSDQTASTDTQYF. DNA for the CDR3: TGCGCCAGCTCCGACCAGACAGCCAGCACAGATACGCAGTATTTT. The gene calls are TRBV5-1 and TRBJ2-3, with D possibly matching TRBD1 (5 bases). Between the trimmed V and J ends, which lost 7 bases and 0 bases, there was a span of 15 bases. Germline CDR1 and CDR2: SGHRS and YFSETQ. The CDR3 extends over 15 amino acids.

Many counts were recorded for this clonotype. The chain uses TRBV4-2 and TRBJ2-3, with TRBD2 identical over 7 bases. The V segment lost 1 base and the J segment 0 bases; nucleotides outside the gene matches: 4. Per the germline V gene, CDR1 is LGHNA and CDR2 is YNFKEQ. The CDR3 extends over 16 amino acids. This CDR3 reads CASSQGDSGSTDTQYF. The CDR3 nucleotides are TGTGCCAGCAGCCAAGGCGATAGCGGGAGCACAGATACGCAGTATTTT.

Many counts were recorded for this clonotype. The V and J genes are TRBV3-1 and TRBJ1-4; the D is unclear. Trimming stripped 0 bases from V and 8 bases from J, with 13 bases between. The CDR3 is made up of 15 amino acids. Germline CDR1 LGHDT, CDR2 YNNKEL (reference sequence). In nucleotides, the CDR3 is TGTGCCAGCAGCCAAGATGTGGTTCCGGGGGAAAAACTGTTTTTT. Residues: CASSQDVVPGEKLFF. Filled out from reference TRBV3-1 and TRBJ1-4, the complete variable domain reads DTAVSQTPKYLVTQMGNDKSIKCEQNLGHDTMYWYKQDSKKFLKIMFSYNNKELIINETVPNRFSPKSPDKAHLNLHINSLELGDSAVYFCASSQDVVPGEKLFFGSGTQLSVL.

This clonotype was picked up a small number of times. This chain uses TRBV4-1 with TRBJ2-3; 7 bases line up with TRBD2. Germline loops: CDR1 MGHRA, CDR2 YSYEKL. The CDR3 runs 17 residues. J was trimmed by 2 bases and V by 0 bases; bases with no gene match: 8. The CDR3 sequence is CASSQDKSLAFTDTQYF. CDR3 DNA sequence: TGCGCCAGCAGCCAAGATAAATCACTAGCGTTCACAGATACGCAGTATTTT.

Details on this clonotype: A much larger clone is a single base away; this may be a read error. This chain links TRBV3-1 with TRBJ2-1; perhaps TRBD2 as D (6 bases). The CDR3 consists of 15 residues. The germline V gene encodes CDR1 LGHDT and CDR2 YNNKEL (reference sequence). The CDR3 is CVSSRRDFLNNEQFF. CDR3 bases: TGTGTCAGCAGCAGACGGGACTTCCTAAACAATGAGCAGTTCTTC.

The chain uses TRBV10-3 and TRBJ1-1; TRBD1 is a possible D gene (5 bases). The V end was cut by 4 bases, the J end by 4 bases, with 13 bases between. Germline-derived CDR1 and CDR2 are ENHRY and SYGVKD. The CDR3 covers 14 residues. The CDR3, as DNA: TGTGCCATCAGTGGTCCGGGCCAGGGCACTGAAGCTTTCTTT. As protein: CAISGPGQGTEAFF.

The rearrangement joins TRBV6-1 to TRBJ2-3; the D is unclear. This CDR3 contains 13 residues. Germline V gene lookup returns CDR1 MNHNS and CDR2 SASEGT. V dropped 7 bases and J dropped 12 bases, with 20 bases sitting between them. Here the CDR3 reads CASMDDGPSIQYF. The DNA of the CDR3 is TGTGCCAGCATGGATGACGGGCCCTCCATCCAGTATTTT.

About this clonotype itself: Just one base apart from a much larger clone, this may be a read error. V gene TRBV20-1 combines with J gene TRBJ2-7; D is uncertain. V was cut by 0 bases and J by 6 bases, with 12 bases left in between. The CDR3 sequence is 13 residues long. CDR1 and CDR2 from the germline V gene are DFQATT and SNEGSKA (reference sequence). The CDR3 reads CSARDMATCEQYF. DNA for the CDR3: TGCAGTGCTAGAGATATGGCAACTTGCGAGCAGTACTTC.

The chain uses TRBV19 and TRBJ2-1; unclear D gene. Germline V gene data show CDR1 as LNHDA and CDR2 as SQIVND (reference sequence). V was pared by 3 bases and J by 8 bases, with 14 bases between. CDR3 length: 14 residues. CDR3 region: CASSIREFGDEQFF. CDR3 coding DNA: TGTGCCAGTAGTATTCGCGAGTTTGGCGATGAGCAGTTCTTC.

This clonotype was counted only a few times. This chain joins TRBV10-1 and TRBJ2-3, with 8 nucleotides matching TRBD2. J was trimmed by 0 bases and V by 3 bases; bases with no gene match: 8. From germline, CDR1 is WNHNN and CDR2 SYGVQD (reference sequence). There are 17 residues in the CDR3. The CDR3 loop reads CASSDIEAGASTDTQYF. The CDR3 DNA follows: TGCGCCAGCAGTGACATTGAAGCGGGAGCCAGCACAGATACGCAGTATTTT.

The chain couples TRBV5-1 to TRBJ1-3; D is ambiguous. Trimming stripped 0 bases from V and 0 bases from J, with 7 bases between. CDR3 length: 15 residues. Germline V gene lookup returns CDR1 SGHRS and CDR2 YFSETQ. The DNA for the CDR3 is TGCGCCAGCAGCTTGGAGGGAATCTCTGGAAACACCATATATTTT. It specifies CASSLEGISGNTIYF.

The chain is built from TRBV7-9 and TRBJ2-5, with TRBD2 matching over 13 bases. V was pared by 0 bases and J by 5 bases, with 9 bases of the junction left unmatched. The length of the CDR3 is 18 residues. Germline CDR1 SEHNR, CDR2 FQNEAQ (reference sequence). CDR3 in DNA: TGTGCCAGCAGCTTAGCCTTTGGACTAGCGGGAGTAGCCGAGACCCAGTACTTC. This sequence encodes CASSLAFGLAGVAETQYF. The entire variable domain, with the rest obtained from reference TRBV7-9 and TRBJ2-5, is as follows: DTGVSQNPRHKITKRGQNVTFRCDPISEHNRLYWYRQTLGQGPEFLTYFQNEAQLEKSRLLSDRFSAERPKGSFSTLEIQRTEQGDSAMYLCASSLAFGLAGVAETQYFGPGTRLLVL.

This clonotype was observed at least ten times. This chain uses TRBV29-1 with TRBJ2-5; weak D call: TRBD1 (5 bases). The V gene's germline CDR1 is SQVTM and CDR2 ANQGSEA. The CDR3 sequence is 12 residues long. V dropped 5 bases and J dropped 2 bases, with 9 bases sitting between them. CDR3 in DNA: TGCAGCGTTTCTCGACAGCAAGAGACCCAGTACTTC. Its translation: CSVSRQQETQYF.

In this sample, this clonotype turned up many times. This sequence joins TRBV11-2 and TRBJ2-3, with TRBD2 matching over 7 bases. With V trimmed by 3 bases and J by 5 bases, 8 bases remained unmatched. The CDR3 extends over 15 amino acids. Germline loops: CDR1 SGHAT, CDR2 FQNNGV. CDR3 protein: CASSFGGRYGDTQYF. The CDR3 DNA reads as TGTGCCAGCAGCTTCGGCGGGAGATATGGAGATACGCAGTATTTT.

This clonotype was counted many times. This sequence joins TRBV5-6 and TRBJ2-3; TRBD1 matches 9 bases. V lost 0 bases to trimming and J lost 3 bases; unmatched junction nucleotides: 2. Germline CDR1 is SGHDT and CDR2 is YYEEEE. The CDR3 spans 15 residues. This chain's CDR3 is CASSLGTGVTDTQYF. The CDR3 DNA sequence: TGTGCCAGCAGCTTGGGGACAGGGGTTACAGATACGCAGTATTTT.

Ten or more counts support this clonotype. The CDR3 loop is CSARDEPRNTEAFF. CDR3 DNA sequence: TGCAGTGCTAGAGATGAGCCAAGGAACACTGAAGCTTTCTTT. The rearrangement links TRBV20-1 to TRBJ1-1; D ambiguous. V was cut by 0 bases and J by 1 base, with 9 bases left in between. This CDR3 has 14 residues. Germline CDR1 and CDR2: DFQATT and SNEGSKA (reference sequence).

This clonotype occurred a few times. A much larger clone lies one base from this, so it may be a read error. The V gene is TRBV5-1, the J gene TRBJ2-3; the D gene is possibly TRBD2 (6 bases). CDR3 length: 14 residues. Germline V gene sequence: CDR1 SGHRS, CDR2 YFSETQ. Trimming removed 3 bases at V and 8 bases at J, with 16 bases between. Here the CDR3 DNA reads TGCGCCAGCAGCTATGGGACTCGAGAAGGTACGCAGTATTTT. Residues: CASSYGTREGTQYF.

Notes on this clonotype: The junction shows a germline mismatch at one end, possibly a read error. This chain uses TRBV10-3 with TRBJ2-7; 14 bases map to TRBD2. Germline CDR1 reads ENHRY; CDR2 reads SYGVKD. The CDR3 is 16 amino acids. CDR3 in DNA: TGTGCCATCAGTGAAGGGACTAGCGGGAGTGGCTACGAGCGGTACTTC. It translates to CAISEGTSGSGYERYF.

This clonotype came up a few times. The rearrangement uses TRBV25-1 and TRBJ2-5, with D perhaps matching TRBD1 (5 bases). Trimming took off 4 bases at V and 7 bases at J, with 13 bases between the two ends. CDR1 and CDR2 from the germline V gene are MGHDK and SYGVNS. This CDR3 is built from 13 residues. In DNA form, the CDR3 reads TGTGCCAGCAGTGTTCAGGGTACCGGGACCCAGTACTTC. Its protein product is CASSVQGTGTQYF.

The chain employs TRBV5-4 and TRBJ2-2, with 7 bases matching TRBD2. CDR3 length equals 15 residues. Germline CDR1 SGHNT, CDR2 YYREEE (reference sequence). J was trimmed by 5 bases and V by 4 bases; bases with no gene match: 8. The CDR3 sequence: CASSTSGTRTGELFF. CDR3 nucleotide sequence: TGTGCCAGCAGCACCAGCGGGACGCGTACCGGGGAGCTGTTTTTT.

The chain couples TRBV11-2 to TRBJ2-7; D is undetermined. This CDR3 spans 11 amino acids. Trimming pared 6 bases from V and 9 bases from J, leaving 12 bases between. Germline V gene sequence: CDR1 SGHAT, CDR2 FQNNGV. CDR3 sequence reads: CASRTFSGQYF. Written as DNA, the CDR3 is TGTGCCAGCAGAACTTTTTCGGGGCAGTACTTC.

This clonotype was counted many times. The gene calls are TRBV11-3 and TRBJ2-1; no clear D. The germline gives CDR1 SGHNT, CDR2 YENEEA. V shed 0 bases and J shed 6 bases, with 12 bases lying between them. The CDR3 has 15 residues. CDR3 in DNA: TGTGCCAGCAGCTTAGACCCTCTACCTCTCAATGAGCAGTTCTTC. It yields the protein CASSLDPLPLNEQFF.

This clonotype came up many times. The chain joins TRBV30 to TRBJ2-1, with TRBD2 matching 10 bases. V lost 1 base to trimming and J lost 0 bases; unmatched junction nucleotides: 9. Germline V lookup: CDR1 GTSNPN, CDR2 SVGIG (reference sequence). The CDR3 runs to 18 residues. In DNA, the CDR3 is TGTGCCTGGAGTGGACTAGCGGGCGGTATCAGCTCCTACAATGAGCAGTTCTTC. It specifies CAWSGLAGGISSYNEQFF.

The CDR3 coding sequence is TGCGCCAGCAGCCTTCCTCTAGCGGGAGGATTAGATGAGCAGTTCTTC. Translated: CASSLPLAGGLDEQFF. V gene TRBV5-1 combines with J gene TRBJ2-1; 11 nucleotides align to TRBD2. Germline CDR1 reads SGHRS; CDR2 reads YFSETQ. The V segment lost 4 bases and the J segment 8 bases; nucleotides outside the gene matches: 11. The CDR3 is made up of 16 amino acids.

This clonotype was counted ten times or more. The chain employs TRBV29-1 and TRBJ2-5, with 10 positions matching TRBD2. V gave up 5 bases and J gave up 3 bases; unmatched junction bases: 6. Germline CDR1 reads SQVTM; CDR2 reads ANQGSEA. The CDR3 extends over 14 amino acids. The DNA for the CDR3 is TGCAGCGTTTCTACTAGCGGGGCTAAAGAGACCCAGTACTTC. It specifies CSVSTSGAKETQYF.

The CDR3 reads CSVEVYRTSSRQETQYF. In DNA form, the CDR3 reads TGCAGCGTTGAAGTGTATAGAACTAGCTCCCGACAAGAGACCCAGTACTTC. This chain joins TRBV29-1 and TRBJ2-5, with D possibly being TRBD2 (6 bases). The V gene lost 1 base and the J gene lost 2 bases, with 20 bases spanning the gap. The CDR3 loop spans 17 amino acids. Germline lookup yields CDR1 SQVTM and CDR2 ANQGSEA.